This T cell receptor (beta chain) originates from a study of blood T cell repertoires in COVID-19. On the study more broadly: Italy, Spain and the United States were the sources of the convalescent and acute COVID-19 samples. PBMCs, B-cell-depleted T cells, or T cells were the source of the cDNA or gDNA that made up the material.

Here immunoSEQ multiplex PCR was the method, and the copy in TCRdb shows in-frame clones only, minus some. Seen here are a few hundred thousand clones, approximately 86% observed once, and the top ten hold under 9%. The CDR3 has 16 amino acids. V was shortened by 0 bases and J by 2 bases, with 11 bases between the two germline ends. Germline CDR1 is LGHNA and CDR2 is YSLEER. The chain is built from TRBV4-3 and TRBJ2-1, with D possibly matching TRBD2 (5 bases). The TCR was taken from a woman aged 70 to 79 with active or convalescent COVID-19. The specimen sequenced was peripheral blood. The DNA for the CDR3 is TGCGCCAGCAGCCAAGATCCCGCCGGGGCCTACAATGAGCAGTTCTTC. Translating it yields CASSQDPAGAYNEQFF.